This TCR beta chain was recorded in a study of blood T cells in healthy people across ages. This clonotype was seen ten or more times. The germline V gene has CDR1 SGHTA and CDR2 FQGNSA. This CDR3 has 14 amino acids. Trimming left V 1 base short and J 6 bases short, with 10 bases between. Using a J-beta primer mix together with a sample-barcoded 5' primer, a second PCR was run for about 7 to 12 cycles. One entry per CDR3 protein, called by TCRdb with MiXCR from the 5' RACE reads. The sample has some 940,000 distinct CDR3 sequences, 25% to 30% seen once; the top ten hold approximately 10%. These data also formed part of another study, on T cells of mothers and their children.

The chain links TRBV7-2 to TRBJ2-4; D is possibly TRBD1 or TRBD2 (5 bases each). The TCR sequence derives from a woman aged 40 to 50 in good health. The material sequenced was blood. Here the CDR3 reads CASSLGPGRNIQYF. The DNA for the CDR3 is TGTGCCAGCAGCTTAGGGCCAGGGAGAAACATTCAGTACTTC.